One sample yielded the 27 T cell receptor beta chains listed below, sequenced in a study of blood T cell repertoires in COVID-19. Clones were sequenced by immunoSEQ multiplex PCR, and TCRdb holds only the in-frame ones, with some missing. This table has tens of thousands of clones, about three quarters appearing once. The sequencing sample was made of peripheral blood. All receptors derive from a woman at least 80 years old with active or convalescent COVID-19.

The J gene is TRBJ1-4, the V gene TRBV10-3; 7 positions match TRBD1. Germline trimming cut 10 bases from V and 0 bases from J; bases unmatched to any gene: 8. CDR3 size: 15 residues. Germline assignment: CDR1 ENHRY and CDR2 SYGVKD. The chain's CDR3 is CATGNRGSTNEKLFF. CDR3 sequence (DNA): TGTGCCACCGGGAACAGGGGCTCAACTAATGAAAAACTGTTTTTT.

This chain uses TRBV6-5 with TRBJ1-5; 8 bases are shared with TRBD1. The CDR3 consists of 14 residues. Trimming removed 6 bases from V and 2 bases from J; junction bases left unmatched: 3. Germline assignment: CDR1 MNHEY and CDR2 SVGAGI. This chain's CDR3 is CASSQDRGNQPQHF. CDR3 DNA: TGTGCCAGCAGCCAGGACAGGGGCAATCAGCCCCAGCATTTT.

The chain recombines TRBV27 with TRBJ1-5, with 10 nucleotides matching TRBD1. With 6 bases clipped from V and 5 bases from J, the junction kept 7 bases outside the gene matches. The CDR3 runs 15 residues. CDR1 is MNHEY, CDR2 SMNVEV, per germline (reference sequence). The CDR3 region is CASSDGTGVHQPQHF. CDR3 nucleotide sequence: TGTGCCAGCAGCGACGGGACAGGGGTTCATCAGCCCCAGCATTTT.

The rearrangement uses TRBV5-1 and TRBJ1-2, with 8 nucleotides matching TRBD1. Losses at the gene ends were 4 bases for V and 1 base for J; bases not matched to a gene: 3. The germline gives CDR1 SGHRS, CDR2 YFSETQ. The CDR3 covers 14 residues. The CDR3, as DNA: TGCGCCAGCAGCACAACAGGGGGTAACTATGGCTACACCTTC. Translating it yields CASSTTGGNYGYTF.

CDR3 coding DNA: TGTGCCAGCAGCTTAGAGACAGGGAGAGGTGAAAAACTGTTTTTT. This translates into CASSLETGRGEKLFF. The chain has TRBV7-2 and TRBJ1-4; 7 positions match TRBD1. After removal of 1 base from V and 7 bases from J, the junction contained 6 bases not matched to a gene. There are 15 residues in the CDR3. Germline V lookup: CDR1 SGHTA, CDR2 FQGNSA.

The chain couples TRBV5-1 to TRBJ1-5; D call uncertain. The CDR3 consists of 13 residues. The V end was cut by 5 bases, the J end by 0 bases, with 6 bases between. Germline CDR1 is SGHRS and CDR2 is YFSETQ. CDR3 in DNA: TGCGCCAGCAGTGAGTATAGCAATCAGCCCCAGCATTTT. Translation gives CASSEYSNQPQHF.

This chain connects TRBV19 to TRBJ1-5, with a weak D call TRBD1 (5 bases). The length of the CDR3 is 16 residues. The germline V gene has CDR1 LNHDA and CDR2 SQIVND (reference sequence). Trimming took off 4 bases at V and 2 bases at J, with 15 bases between the two ends. CDR3 coding DNA: TGTGCCAGTAGTACTTGGGAGGGGCTGGGCAATCAGCCCCAGCATTTT. Protein sequence: CASSTWEGLGNQPQHF. Combining the CDR3 with reference TRBV19 and TRBJ1-5 gives the whole variable domain DGGITQSPKYLFRKEGQNVTLSCEQNLNHDAMYWYRQDPGQGLRLIYYSQIVNDFQKGDIAEGYSVSREKKESFPLTVTSAQKNPTAFYLCASSTWEGLGNQPQHFGDGTRLSIL.

The table lists this clone with a few counts. The chain joins TRBV7-2 to TRBJ1-2, with D possibly being TRBD1 (5 bases). This CDR3 contains 15 residues. Germline V lookup: CDR1 SGHTA, CDR2 FQGNSA. V shed 4 bases and J shed 6 bases, with 18 bases lying between them. CDR3 bases: TGTGCCAGCAGCTCCCGGAGGGGTAATCCGGATGGCTACACCTTC. It translates to CASSSRRGNPDGYTF.

This clone was counted ten times or more. V is TRBV27 and J is TRBJ1-4; 9 nucleotides agree with TRBD1. The CDR3 is 15 residues long. Trimming cost V 4 bases and J 7 bases; bases outside gene matches: 7. CDR1 and CDR2 from the germline V gene are MNHEY and SMNVEV (reference sequence). The CDR3 DNA is TGTGCCAGCAGTTCCCACAGGGGGCTCGGTGAAAAACTGTTTTTT. This codes for CASSSHRGLGEKLFF.

The CDR3 reads CASSPGTGGPRHTEAFF. As DNA, the CDR3 is TGTGCCAGCTCACCCGGGACAGGGGGCCCTCGGCACACTGAAGCTTTCTTT. V and J are TRBV18 and TRBJ1-1; 12 bases match TRBD1. CDR3 size: 17 residues. V lost 3 bases and J lost 3; bases outside the gene matches: 8. Germline CDR1 KGHSH, CDR2 LQKENI.

The rearrangement uses TRBV3-1 (or the pseudogene TRBV3-2) and TRBJ1-6; D is unresolved. V was cut by 1 base and J by 7 bases, with 5 bases left in between. Germline V gene lookup returns CDR1 LGHDT and CDR2 YNNKEL (reference sequence). The CDR3 runs 13 residues. Here the CDR3 reads CASSQGPNSPLHF. The CDR3 nucleotides are TGTGCCAGCAGCCAAGGGCCAAATTCACCCCTCCACTTT.

The chain uses TRBV2 and TRBJ2-5, with D possibly TRBD1 on 6 matching bases. V lost 6 bases, J lost 5 bases, and 16 bases lay in between. The CDR3 loop spans 14 amino acids. Germline-derived CDR1 and CDR2 are SNHLY and FYNNEI. CDR3 in amino acids: CASSVGRGGETQYF. The CDR3 region has the DNA TGTGCCAGCAGCGTAGGACGTGGGGGCGAGACCCAGTACTTC. The full variable domain, completed using reference TRBV2 and TRBJ2-5, is EPEVTQTPSHQVTQMGQEVILRCVPISNHLYFYWYRQILGQKVEFLVSFYNNEISEKSEIFDDQFSVERPDGSNFTLKIRSTKLEDSAMYFCASSVGRGGETQYFGPGTRLLVL.

The CDR3 region is CASSDAGATGNYGYTF. DNA for the CDR3: TGCGCCAGCAGTGATGCAGGGGCAACTGGGAACTATGGCTACACCTTC. This chain connects TRBV10-2 to TRBJ1-2; possible D gene TRBD1, 6 bases. V lost 3 bases to trimming and J lost 2 bases, with 16 bases between them. The germline gives CDR1 WSHSY, CDR2 SAAADI. The CDR3 runs to 16 residues.

The genes are TRBV2 and TRBJ1-5, with D perhaps TRBD1 (5 bases). Germline V lookup: CDR1 SNHLY, CDR2 FYNNEI. The CDR3 runs 16 residues. V dropped 6 bases and J dropped 0 bases, with 15 bases sitting between them. CDR3 sequence reads: CASRQGTSSSNQPQHF. CDR3 bases: TGTGCCAGCAGACAAGGGACTTCTTCTAGCAATCAGCCCCAGCATTTT.

This chain uses TRBV7-8 with TRBJ2-1, with 9 positions matching TRBD1. V shed 5 bases, J shed 4 bases, and the junction held 6 bases outside the gene matches. Germline CDR1 SGHVS, CDR2 FQNEAQ. The CDR3 consists of 15 residues. The CDR3 DNA is TGTGCCAGCAGCCCGGGACAGGGTTTTTACAATGAGCAGTTCTTC. It is translated as CASSPGQGFYNEQFF.

V usage is TRBV29-1 and J usage is TRBJ2-2; 9 nucleotides align to TRBD2. V gave up 4 bases and J gave up 4 bases; unmatched junction bases: 1. CDR1 SQVTM and CDR2 ANQGSEA come from the germline V gene. The CDR3 is made up of 13 amino acids. The CDR3 region has the DNA TGCAGCGTTGGACTAGCGGCCACCGGGGAGCTGTTTTTT. Protein: CSVGLAATGELFF.

This clone turned up a few times. This rearrangement joins TRBV4-3 to TRBJ2-7; D is possibly TRBD1 (5 bases). CDR1 is LGHNA, CDR2 YSLEER, per germline. Trimming left V 0 bases short and J 3 bases short, with 9 bases between. The CDR3 sequence is 14 residues long. CDR3 DNA: TGCGCCAGCAGCCAAGATCGGCAGGGCTACGAGCAGTACTTC. Its translation: CASSQDRQGYEQYF.

The rearrangement links TRBV28 to TRBJ1-6; a possible D gene is TRBD1 (5 bases). Trimming took off 2 bases at V and 7 bases at J, with 9 bases between the two ends. The CDR3 is 14 residues long. From germline, CDR1 is MDHEN and CDR2 SYDVKM. DNA for the CDR3: TGTGCCAGCAGTTTAAGGGGCGGAAATTCACCCCTCCACTTT. Encoded protein: CASSLRGGNSPLHF. The whole variable domain, filled in from reference TRBV28 and TRBJ1-6, reads DVKVTQSSRYLVKRTGEKVFLECVQDMDHENMFWYRQDPGLGLRLIYFSYDVKMKEKGDIPEGYSVSREKKERFSLILESASTNQTSMYLCASSLRGGNSPLHFGNGTRLTVT.

This clone appeared once. The chain combines TRBV12-3 or TRBV12-4 with TRBJ1-2; D is possibly TRBD1 (5 bases). Trimming pared 2 bases from V and 4 bases from J, leaving 8 bases between. This CDR3 has 13 amino acids. CDR3 loop: CASSLSGPYGYTF. The CDR3 bases are TGTGCCAGCAGTTTATCAGGGCCCTATGGCTACACCTTC.

This clone has more than one count but fewer than ten. This chain links TRBV7-9 with TRBJ2-7; weak D call: TRBD2 (5 bases). V was cut by 4 bases and J by 3 bases, with 19 bases left in between. The CDR3 loop spans 16 amino acids. From germline, CDR1 is SEHNR and CDR2 FQNEAQ (reference sequence). The CDR3 here is CASSSTQRRFGYEQYF. The CDR3 DNA follows: TGTGCCAGCAGCTCGACACAGAGGAGGTTTGGCTACGAGCAGTACTTC.

V is TRBV9 and J is TRBJ2-1, with 8 nucleotides matching TRBD2. Germline CDR1 and CDR2: SGDLS and YYNGEE. J gave up 8 bases and V 0 bases, and 7 bases lay outside the gene matches. The CDR3 spans 15 residues. The CDR3 region has the DNA TGTGCCAGCAGCGTAGTACCAGCGGGGGCGGATGAGCAGTTCTTC. This encodes CASSVVPAGADEQFF.

V usage is TRBV20-1 and J usage is TRBJ1-1, with 8 bases aligning to TRBD1. The CDR3 is 11 amino acids. Germline assignment: CDR1 DFQATT and CDR2 SNEGSKA (reference sequence). Germline trimming cut 2 bases from V and 7 bases from J; bases unmatched to any gene: 0. The CDR3 loop is CSARTGGEAFF. CDR3 in DNA: TGCAGTGCTAGAACAGGGGGTGAAGCTTTCTTT.

The chain is built from TRBV7-8 and TRBJ1-1; tentatively, D is TRBD1 (6 bases). Germline assignment: CDR1 SGHVS and CDR2 FQNEAQ. Trimming cost V 2 bases and J 6 bases, with 13 bases left between them. This CDR3 has 14 amino acids. This CDR3 reads CASSLSGGLPEAFF. CDR3 bases: TGTGCCAGCAGCTTATCCGGGGGGCTCCCTGAAGCTTTCTTT.

The chain recombines TRBV28 with TRBJ1-1, with D tentatively TRBD1 (5 bases). Germline CDR1 is MDHEN and CDR2 is SYDVKM. The CDR3 extends over 12 amino acids. The germline V and J ends were trimmed by 10 bases and 7 bases, with 16 bases remaining between them. CDR3 protein: CATNPGESEAFF. The CDR3 DNA is TGTGCCACCAATCCGGGGGAGAGTGAAGCTTTCTTT.

CDR3 loop: CASRGGQGENQPQHF. DNA for the CDR3: TGTGCCAGTAGGGGGGGACAGGGTGAGAATCAGCCCCAGCATTTT. The rearrangement joins TRBV19 to TRBJ1-5; 9 bases are a match to TRBD1. The CDR3 is 15 residues long. With 6 bases clipped from V and 4 bases from J, the junction kept 7 bases outside the gene matches. CDR1 and CDR2 from the germline V gene are LNHDA and SQIVND (reference sequence).

This clone has only a few counts. The chain recombines TRBV12-3 or TRBV12-4 with TRBJ1-4; 8 positions agree with TRBD1. There are 12 residues in the CDR3. Trimming removed 6 bases from V and 10 bases from J; junction bases left unmatched: 4. CDR3 DNA sequence: TGTGCCAGCAGCCTAGACAGGGGAAAACTGTTTTTT. It yields the protein CASSLDRGKLFF.

The rearrangement joins TRBV7-2 to TRBJ1-2; D remains ambiguous. V was shortened by 4 bases and J by 5 bases, with 8 bases between the two germline ends. CDR3 size: 12 residues. Germline V CDR1 and CDR2: SGHTA, FQGNSA. DNA of the CDR3: TGTGCCAGCAGCTCAGACATGTATGGCTACACCTTC. Residues: CASSSDMYGYTF.